At least ten counts were recorded for the clone carrying this T cell receptor (beta chain). The entry originates in a study of regulatory T cells in long-lasting Graves disease. Assembly of TCR beta libraries relied on iRepertoire HTBI primers together with Arm-PCR of CDR3 regions. TCRdb re-called the multiplex PCR reads through MiXCR, storing one row per CDR3 protein. The sample lists some 450,000 distinct CDR3 sequences; roughly 15% were seen once. Time point of the sample: newly diagnosed GD, antithyroid drugs for less than 3 months. PBMCs were the source of the RNA used for TCR sequencing. A further study also used this sample, focusing on T cells in Graves' hyperthyroidism and ophthalmopathy. Turning to that study: The primer set for the first-round RT-PCR of the TCR CDR3 was HTBI.

This clonotype was obtained from a woman aged 25 to 39 with Graves disease. The sequenced sample was peripheral blood mononuclear cells (PBMCs), obtained at new diagnosis, from a patient treated with antithyroid drugs.

The CDR3 DNA sequence: TGTGCCAGCAGTTTCCCCCGGAGAATCGTTTACGAGCAGTACTTC. Its translation is CASSFPRRIVYEQYF. The chain couples TRBV28 to TRBJ2-7; D unclear. Germline lookup yields CDR1 MDHEN and CDR2 SYDVKM. The germline V and J ends were trimmed by 3 bases and 4 bases, with 16 bases remaining between them. The CDR3 consists of 15 residues.